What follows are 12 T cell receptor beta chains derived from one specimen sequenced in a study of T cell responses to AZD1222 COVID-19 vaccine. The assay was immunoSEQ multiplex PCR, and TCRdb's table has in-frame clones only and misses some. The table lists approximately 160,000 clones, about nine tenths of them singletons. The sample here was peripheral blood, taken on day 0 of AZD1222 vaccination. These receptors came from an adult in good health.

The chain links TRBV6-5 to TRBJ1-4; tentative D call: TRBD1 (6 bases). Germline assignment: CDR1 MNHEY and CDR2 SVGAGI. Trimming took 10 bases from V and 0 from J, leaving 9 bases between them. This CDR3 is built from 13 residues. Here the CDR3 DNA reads TGTGCCACCCGGGGGCCAACTAATGAAAAACTGTTTTTT. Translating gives CATRGPTNEKLFF.

Here the CDR3 reads CASSWVALDTEAFF. The CDR3 nucleotides are TGTGCCAGCAGCTGGGTTGCCCTCGACACTGAAGCTTTCTTT. The V and J genes are TRBV5-5 and TRBJ1-1; D unclear. V was shortened by 3 bases and J by 3 bases, with 12 bases between the two germline ends. There are 14 residues in the CDR3. Germline V gene lookup returns CDR1 SGHKS and CDR2 YYEKEE (reference sequence). The whole variable domain, filled in from reference TRBV5-5 and TRBJ1-1, reads DAGVTQSPTHLIKTRGQQVTLRCSPISGHKSVSWYQQVLGQGPQFIFQYYEKEERGRGNFPDRFSARQFPNYSSELNVNALLLGDSALYLCASSWVALDTEAFFGQGTRLTVV.

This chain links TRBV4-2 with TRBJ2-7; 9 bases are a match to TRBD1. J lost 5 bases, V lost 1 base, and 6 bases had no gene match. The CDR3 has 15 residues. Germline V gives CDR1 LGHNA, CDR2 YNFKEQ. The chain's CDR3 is CASSQGGQGRHEQYF. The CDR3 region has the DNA TGTGCCAGCAGCCAAGGGGGACAGGGTCGTCACGAGCAGTACTTC.

CDR3 sequence: CASSFGKWQPQHF. In DNA form, the CDR3 reads TGTGCCAGCAGTTTTGGGAAATGGCAGCCCCAGCATTTT. The J gene is TRBJ1-5, the V gene TRBV27; D remains unclear. The V gene's germline CDR1 is MNHEY and CDR2 SMNVEV (reference sequence). The CDR3 spans 13 residues. V dropped 3 bases and J dropped 7 bases, with 10 bases sitting between them.

This CDR3 is CASSSAGWDEKLFF. The CDR3, as DNA: TGTGCCAGCAGCTCGGCCGGTTGGGATGAAAAACTGTTTTTT. The genes are TRBV7-2 and TRBJ1-4; D uncertain. Looked up from germline, CDR1 is SGHTA and CDR2 is FQGNSA. Between the trimmed V and J ends, which lost 4 bases and 6 bases, there was a span of 12 bases. The CDR3 has 14 residues.

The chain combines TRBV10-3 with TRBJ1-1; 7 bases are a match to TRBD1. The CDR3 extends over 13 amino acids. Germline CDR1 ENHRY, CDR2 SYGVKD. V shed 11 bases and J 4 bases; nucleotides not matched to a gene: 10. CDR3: CAVGQGGGTEAFF. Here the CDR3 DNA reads TGTGCCGTCGGCCAGGGGGGAGGCACTGAAGCTTTCTTT.

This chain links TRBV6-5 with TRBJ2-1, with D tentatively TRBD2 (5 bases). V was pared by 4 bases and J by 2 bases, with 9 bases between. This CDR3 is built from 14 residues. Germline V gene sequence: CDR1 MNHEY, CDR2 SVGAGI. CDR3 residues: CASSSGSTYNEQFF. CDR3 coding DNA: TGTGCCAGCAGTTCGGGGAGTACCTACAATGAGCAGTTCTTC.

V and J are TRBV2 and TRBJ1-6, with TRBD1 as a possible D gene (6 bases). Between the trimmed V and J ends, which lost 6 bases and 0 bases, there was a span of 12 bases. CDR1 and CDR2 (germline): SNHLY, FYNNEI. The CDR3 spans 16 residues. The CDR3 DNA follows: TGTGCCAGCAGGGCACAGGGTAGCTCCTATAATTCACCCCTCCACTTT. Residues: CASRAQGSSYNSPLHF.

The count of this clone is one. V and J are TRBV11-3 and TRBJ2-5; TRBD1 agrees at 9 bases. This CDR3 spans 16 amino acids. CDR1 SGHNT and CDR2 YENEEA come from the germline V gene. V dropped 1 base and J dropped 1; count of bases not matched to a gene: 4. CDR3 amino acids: CASSLGGQGIQETQYF. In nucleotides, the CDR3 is TGTGCCAGCAGCTTAGGAGGACAGGGGATCCAAGAGACCCAGTACTTC.

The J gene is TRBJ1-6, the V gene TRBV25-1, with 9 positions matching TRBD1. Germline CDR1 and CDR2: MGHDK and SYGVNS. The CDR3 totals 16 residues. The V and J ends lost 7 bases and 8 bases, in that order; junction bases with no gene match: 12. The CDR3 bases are TGTGCCAGCATTATACAGGGGGCGCATGGGGATTCACCCCTCCACTTT. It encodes CASIIQGAHGDSPLHF.

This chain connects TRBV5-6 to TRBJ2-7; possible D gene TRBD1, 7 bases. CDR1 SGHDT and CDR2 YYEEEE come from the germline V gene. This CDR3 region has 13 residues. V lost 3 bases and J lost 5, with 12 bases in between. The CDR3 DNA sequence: TGTGCCAGCAGCTACCTCAGGGGGGACGAGCAGTACTTC. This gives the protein CASSYLRGDEQYF.

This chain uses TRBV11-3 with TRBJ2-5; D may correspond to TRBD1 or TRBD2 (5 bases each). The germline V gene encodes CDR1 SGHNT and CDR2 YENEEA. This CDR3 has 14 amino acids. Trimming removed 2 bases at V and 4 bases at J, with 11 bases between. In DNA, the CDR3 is TGTGCCAGCAGCTTAAATTCGGGGCGAGAGACCCAGTACTTC. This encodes CASSLNSGRETQYF.